This T cell receptor (beta chain) was observed in a study of blood T cell repertoires in COVID-19. Overall study: Acute and convalescent COVID-19 samples came from the United States, Italy and Spain. T cells, B-cell-depleted T cells, or PBMCs supplied cDNA or gDNA.

In the original processing: Reference gene primer amplification in the assay estimated nucleated cell counts. Sequenced by immunoSEQ multiplex PCR; TCRdb stores in-frame clones only, minus some. The V and J calls and clone size were taken over from that table, and D and trimming were inferred from the DNA. The sample contains about 110,000 clones, around 83% of which appear only once. The V gene's germline CDR1 is MNHEY and CDR2 SMNVEV (reference sequence). With V trimmed by 7 bases and J by 3 bases, 8 bases remained unmatched. The CDR3 contains 15 residues. Sequenced: peripheral blood. This chain links TRBV27 with TRBJ2-3, with TRBD1 identical over 9 bases. The TCR sequence derives from a woman in her 70s with acute or convalescent COVID-19. The CDR3 region has the DNA TGTGCCAGCACCGGGACAGGGTCTTGGACAGATACGCAGTATTTT. As protein: CASTGTGSWTDTQYF.